This T cell receptor (beta chain) was found in a study of blood T cell repertoires in COVID-19. Overall study: Samples taken during acute and convalescent COVID-19 were collected in the United States, Italy and Spain. Sample material is recorded as cDNA or gDNA derived from T cells, B-cell-depleted T cells, or PBMCs.

The study assigned cohorts using participant-reported clinical history. TCRdb keeps only in-frame clones here, not all; method: immunoSEQ multiplex PCR. The sample records fewer than 400,000 clones, roughly 91% being singletons. The germline V gene has CDR1 SGHDN and CDR2 FVKESK. The CDR3 length is 15 residues. The V end was cut by 3 bases, the J end by 2 bases, with 13 bases between. The clonotype was recovered from a woman in her 30s who had recovered from COVID-19. V and J are TRBV14 and TRBJ1-1; D might be TRBD1 (6 bases). The sequencing sample was made of PBMCs or T cells enriched from blood (not recorded which). The CDR3 region is CASSQQGQFNTEAFF. CDR3 bases: TGTGCCAGCAGCCAGCAGGGACAATTTAACACTGAAGCTTTCTTT.